This T cell receptor beta chain was found in a study of tumor-infiltrating lymphocytes in localized non-small cell lung cancer. Overall study findings and caveats: Different pieces of the same tissue were used for each assay. Only some patients had TCR sequencing, depending on available tissue.

The CDR3 runs to 15 residues. Deletions cut 0 bases from V and 7 bases from J, with 15 bases between. The germline V gene has CDR1 MNHEY and CDR2 SVGAGI. Only in-frame clones appear in the TCRdb table, and some are missing; sequencing was by immunoSEQ multiplex PCR. The table has some 2,600 clones, roughly 60% seen once. Worth noting for this clone: Its antigen is not identified.

This clonotype was sampled from a human donor with non-small cell lung cancer. The specimen was uninvolved lung tissue not adjacent to the tumor. The rearrangement joins TRBV6-5 to TRBJ2-5, with a possible D match to TRBD1 (5 bases). CDR3 loop: CASSYSNQGARTQYF. In DNA, the CDR3 is TGTGCCAGCAGTTACTCAAACCAGGGTGCGAGGACCCAGTACTTC.